The rows below give T cell receptor beta chains drawn from one sample of a study of lymphopenia after photon versus proton radiotherapy. Clones were read by immunoSEQ multiplex PCR, and TCRdb kept only the in-frame ones, dropping some. The top ten clones hold over 2% of a sample with about 70,000 clones, about 90% of them seen once. The starting material was peripheral blood, obtained from a patient treated with photon-based radiotherapy. The receptors were sampled from a woman in her thirties or forties with cholangiocarcinoma. The CDR3 runs from the conserved cysteine through the conserved F or W. The D gene is left open where the match is weak. Rows give clone size only sometimes, using once, few, many, or a class for an expanded clone.

J | V | size | D | DNA | CDR3
TRBJ1-2 | TRBV14 | . | TRBD1 | TGTGCCAGCAGCCCAAACAGGGGGAACCACTATGGCTACACCTTC | CASSPNRGNHYGYTF
TRBJ2-1 | TRBV27 | . | TRBD1 | TGTGCCAGCAGTCCCTCTCCGGGACAGGGGAACAATGAGCAGTTCTTC | CASSPSPGQGNNEQFF
TRBJ1-2 | TRBV6-1 | . | . | TGTGCCAGCAGTGCCTATGGCTACACCTTC | CASSAYGYTF
TRBJ1-4 | TRBV7-2 | . | . | TGTGCCAGCAGCTTCGTTGGCAGACTACTGTTTTTT | CASSFVGRLLFF
TRBJ2-5 | TRBV6-6 | . | TRBD1 | TGTGCCAGCAGTTATAGGGGGCCGCAAGAGACCCAGTACTTC | CASSYRGPQETQYF
TRBJ1-3 | TRBV30 | . | . | TGTGCCTGGACCACAGGGCGGGGTCACTCGAGAAACACCATATATTTT | CAWTTGRGHSRNTIYF
TRBJ1-1 | TRBV28 | . | TRBD1 | TGTGCCAGCAGTTTCAATGACGAGACAGGGCGCGAAGCTTTCTTT | CASSFNDETGREAFF
TRBJ1-1 | TRBV9 | . | TRBD1 | TGTGCCAGCAGCTTCGGACAGGGGCCCGAAGCTTTCTTT | CASSFGQGPEAFF
TRBJ1-2 | TRBV7-3 | . | TRBD1 | TGTGCCAGCAGCCCCCATCCGGGACAGGGAGAGGGCTACACCTTC | CASSPHPGQGEGYTF
TRBJ2-7 | TRBV6-6 | . | TRBD2 | TGTGCCAGCTTACAGCGGGAGGGCCGGAACGAGCAGTACTTC | CASLQREGRNEQYF
TRBJ2-1 | TRBV9 | . | TRBD2 | TGTGCCAGCAGCGGTAAGGTAGCGGGGTCCTACAATGAGCAGTTCTTC | CASSGKVAGSYNEQFF
TRBJ2-1 | TRBV28 | . | TRBD2 | TGTGCCAGCAGTCTAGTAGATCTGGGGAGGGAAGATGAGCAGTTCTTC | CASSLVDLGREDEQFF
TRBJ1-1 | TRBV11-2 | . | . | TGTGCCAGCAGCTTAGTAGCCCACGAAGCTTTCTTT | CASSLVAHEAFF
TRBJ2-1 | TRBV6-1 | . | . | TGTGCCAGCAGTGAAACCAACGGTCTGTACAATGAGCAGTTCTTC | CASSETNGLYNEQFF
TRBJ2-7 | TRBV19 | . | . | TGTGCCAGTAGTTCGGAAGTCCTCTCCTACGAGCAGTACTTC | CASSSEVLSYEQYF
TRBJ2-7 | TRBV4-1 | . | TRBD2 | TGCGCCAGCAGCCAGGGACTATTCTCCTACGAGCAGTACTTC | CASSQGLFSYEQYF
TRBJ1-3 | TRBV19 | . | . | TGTGCCAGTAGTATTGGGGATTCTGGAAACACCATATATTTT | CASSIGDSGNTIYF
TRBJ1-5 | TRBV2 | . | . | TGTGCCAGCAGTGTCCGGGATCAGCCCCAGCATTTT | CASSVRDQPQHF
TRBJ1-5 | TRBV10-3 | few | . | TGTGCCACTGGGCAGGTGATCAATCAGCCCCAGCATTTT | CATGQVINQPQHF
TRBJ1-2 | TRBV11-2 | . | . | TGTGCCAGCAGCTTAGGAAACGGACGGGCCTATGGCTACACCTTC | CASSLGNGRAYGYTF
TRBJ2-1 | TRBV29-1 | once | . | TGCAGCAAAACCCACGTGGATGGGAATGAGCAGTTCTTC | CSKTHVDGNEQFF
TRBJ2-3 | TRBV2 | . | TRBD2 | TGTGCCAGCAGTGCTAGCGGGCCTCGCACAGATACGCAGTATTTT | CASSASGPRTDTQYF
TRBJ2-1 | TRBV10-1 | . | . | TGCGCCAGCAGTGTGACTCGGTACAATGAGCAGTTCTTC | CASSVTRYNEQFF
TRBJ2-2 | TRBV7-9 | . | . | TGTGCCAGCAGCTTAGCTCAAGGGACGAACACCGGGGAGCTGTTTTTT | CASSLAQGTNTGELFF
TRBJ2-1 | TRBV6-5 | . | . | TGTGCCAGCAGCCTTACACCTAACAATGAGCAGTTCTTC | CASSLTPNNEQFF
TRBJ1-1 | TRBV6-6 | . | . | TGTGCCAGCAGCCTCAGGGCGGGGAACACTGAAGCTTTCTTT | CASSLRAGNTEAFF
TRBJ1-5 | TRBV2 | once | . | TGTGCCAGCAGTGAACGATTGAGGTTAGAAAGCAATCAGCCCCAGCATTTT | CASSERLRLESNQPQHF